Following are 30 T cell receptor beta chains from one sample sequenced in a study of cytomegalovirus exposure and HLA in healthy donors. In the PCR, 60 Vbeta and 13 Jbeta primers were used. Using immunoSEQ multiplex PCR, the repertoire was profiled, and TCRdb retains in-frame clones only, with some absent. The sample lists about 160,000 clones, roughly three quarters occurring once. Material for sequencing was PBMCs. Receptors originate from a woman aged 35 to 49 in good health and CMV-seropositive.

CDR3 protein: CASSFLAGGLTGELFF. Written as DNA, the CDR3 is TGTGCCAGCAGCTTCTTAGCGGGGGGTCTTACCGGGGAGCTGTTTTTT. This chain connects TRBV11-2 to TRBJ2-2; 10 bases match TRBD2. The CDR3 contains 16 residues. Germline V gene lookup returns CDR1 SGHAT and CDR2 FQNNGV. The junction had 6 bases not matched to a gene; V was cut back by 3 bases and J by 5 bases. The entire variable domain, with the rest obtained from reference TRBV11-2 and TRBJ2-2, is as follows: EAGVAQSPRYKIIEKRQSVAFWCNPISGHATLYWYQQILGQGPKLLIQFQNNGVVDDSQLPKDRFSAERLKGVDSTLKIQPAKLEDSAVYLCASSFLAGGLTGELFFGEGSRLTVL.

The CDR3 DNA follows: TGTGCCAGCAGTTCATTCCGACAGGCGTTGGATGGCTACACCTTC. Translated, it gives CASSSFRQALDGYTF. The chain combines TRBV27 with TRBJ1-2; D possibly corresponds to TRBD1 (6 bases). Per the germline V gene, CDR1 is MNHEY and CDR2 is SMNVEV (reference sequence). The CDR3 is 15 amino acids. The V end was cut by 4 bases, the J end by 6 bases, with 18 bases between.

The genes are TRBV7-6 and TRBJ2-1; possible D gene TRBD2, 5 bases. The CDR3 spans 14 residues. Looked up from germline, CDR1 is SGHVS and CDR2 is FNYEAQ. The V end lost 1 base, the J end lost 10 bases, and 14 bases lay between the germline ends. CDR3 coding DNA: TGTGCCAGCAGCTTAGGGGCAGCTTCGGGGGAGCAGTTCTTC. Translating it yields CASSLGAASGEQFF.

This sequence joins TRBV19 and TRBJ2-2; tentative D call: TRBD2 (7 bases). The germline V and J ends were trimmed by 4 bases and 4 bases, with 13 bases remaining between them. The CDR3 is made up of 15 amino acids. Germline V gene lookup returns CDR1 LNHDA and CDR2 SQIVND (reference sequence). CDR3 in DNA: TGTGCCAGTAGTAGGGAGGGGGTGACCACCGGGGAGCTGTTTTTT. Translated, it gives CASSREGVTTGELFF.

The CDR3 nucleotides read TGTGCCAGTAGTCTCCTTAGGGGCGCGAACACCGGGGAGCTGTTTTTT. Translating it yields CASSLLRGANTGELFF. V gene TRBV19 combines with J gene TRBJ2-2; perhaps TRBD1 as D (5 bases). V lost 5 bases to trimming and J lost 0 bases, with 13 bases between them. The CDR3 covers 16 residues. Germline V gene sequence: CDR1 LNHDA, CDR2 SQIVND (reference sequence).

The chain couples TRBV29-1 to TRBJ2-5; 9 bases map to TRBD1. Trimming at V came to 5 bases and at J to 4 bases, leaving 8 bases not matched to a gene. This CDR3 contains 14 residues. CDR1 SQVTM and CDR2 ANQGSEA come from the germline V gene. The CDR3 protein is CSVTTGGVRETQYF. Written as DNA, the CDR3 is TGCAGCGTTACGACAGGGGGGGTCCGAGAGACCCAGTACTTC.

Of note for this clone: The junction shows a germline mismatch at one end, possibly a read error. The rearrangement uses TRBV6-1 and TRBJ1-4, with D uncertain. Looked up from germline, CDR1 is MNHNS and CDR2 is SASEGT. The CDR3 totals 15 residues. CDR3 region: CASREGPGFGEKLFF. CDR3 in DNA: TGTGCCAGCCGTGAAGGGCCAGGTTTTGGTGAAAAACTGTTTTTT.

The V gene is TRBV27, the J gene TRBJ2-5; TRBD2 agrees at 14 bases. CDR3 length: 15 amino acids. Unmatched junction bases numbered 7, after V lost 0 bases and J lost 13 bases. Per germline, CDR1 MNHEY and CDR2 SMNVEV (reference sequence). The CDR3 DNA follows: TGTGCCAGCAGTTTATCGGGACTAGCGGGGGAAATGCTGTACTTC. It yields the protein CASSLSGLAGEMLYF.

The chain carries TRBV2 and TRBJ2-1; D unclear. The CDR3 is made up of 11 amino acids. Trimming pared 5 bases from V and 9 bases from J, leaving 8 bases between. Looked up from germline, CDR1 is SNHLY and CDR2 is FYNNEI. DNA of the CDR3: TGTGCCAGCAGTCGGAGCAGTGAGCAGTTCTTC. The encoded protein is CASSRSSEQFF.

In its sample, this clone was seen once. The chain joins TRBV9 to TRBJ2-1, with 8 bases that match TRBD2. The CDR3 covers 17 residues. Per germline, CDR1 SGDLS and CDR2 YYNGEE. V lost 0 bases, J lost 5 bases, and 10 bases stayed unmatched. CDR3 in DNA: TGTGCCAGCAGCGTAGCCGCAATAGCGGGGAACCACAATGAGCAGTTCTTC. This codes for CASSVAAIAGNHNEQFF.

CDR3 sequence: CASALGQSRNEQFF. The CDR3 nucleotides read TGTGCCAGCGCATTAGGACAGAGTCGGAATGAGCAGTTCTTC. The chain recombines TRBV2 with TRBJ2-1; possibly TRBD1 for D (6 bases). The CDR3 runs to 14 residues. Germline lookup yields CDR1 SNHLY and CDR2 FYNNEI. Trimming shortened V by 8 bases and J by 7 bases, and 18 bases separated the two germline ends.

This clone was picked up a small number of times. Additional DNA sequences in this sample encode the identical CDR3. The V call is TRBV2, the J call TRBJ1-5; D remains ambiguous. The CDR3 sequence is 15 residues long. Germline lookup yields CDR1 SNHLY and CDR2 FYNNEI. With 1 base removed from V and 3 bases from J, the gap between germline ends came to 10 bases. The CDR3 is CASSEVGGFNQPQHF. The CDR3 bases are TGTGCCAGCAGTGAAGTAGGAGGATTCAATCAGCCCCAGCATTTT.

The chain is built from TRBV5-6 and TRBJ2-4; maybe TRBD1 (5 bases). The CDR3 loop spans 12 amino acids. From germline, CDR1 is SGHDT and CDR2 YYEEEE. V dropped 4 bases and J dropped 9 bases, with 11 bases sitting between them. Here the CDR3 reads CASSPGQSIQYF. The CDR3 DNA follows: TGTGCCAGCAGCCCCGGACAAAGCATTCAGTACTTC.

This clone has a handful of counts. CDR3 residues: CASSLSLIGYTF. CDR3 DNA: TGTGCCAGCAGCTTGTCCTTAATAGGCTACACCTTC. This chain joins TRBV5-5 and TRBJ1-2; no firm D call. This CDR3 is built from 12 residues. V lost 1 base, J lost 8 bases, and 9 bases lay in between. From germline, CDR1 is SGHKS and CDR2 YYEKEE (reference sequence).

The genes are TRBV5-6 and TRBJ1-5; the D is unclear. The CDR3 totals 14 residues. Germline CDR1 and CDR2: SGHDT and YYEEEE. The germline V and J ends were trimmed by 1 base and 4 bases, with 9 bases remaining between them. CDR3 nucleotide sequence: TGTGCCAGCAGCTTGCTCTCGGGGAATCAGCCCCAGCATTTT. The encoded protein is CASSLLSGNQPQHF.

This clone appeared a single time. The CDR3 region has the DNA TGTGCCAGCAGCTTGGAGGGACAGGGGGTCGAGCAGTACTTC. This codes for CASSLEGQGVEQYF. This chain joins TRBV5-4 and TRBJ2-7; 11 bases are a match to TRBD1. Per germline, CDR1 SGHNT and CDR2 YYREEE (reference sequence). The CDR3 spans 14 residues. After removal of 0 bases from V and 6 bases from J, the junction contained 2 bases not matched to a gene.

The gene calls are TRBV9 and TRBJ2-1; TRBD2 matches at 10 bases. The CDR3 covers 17 residues. V dropped 6 bases and J dropped 9; count of bases not matched to a gene: 18. Per germline, CDR1 SGDLS and CDR2 YYNGEE. As DNA, the CDR3 is TGTGCCAGCACCCAAGGACCGGACCTAGCGGGGGACCGTGAGCAGTTCTTC. Protein sequence: CASTQGPDLAGDREQFF.

This clone turned up a few times. This chain uses TRBV28 with TRBJ1-4; possible D gene TRBD1, 5 bases. Germline lookup yields CDR1 MDHEN and CDR2 SYDVKM. Trimming pared 11 bases from V and 10 bases from J, leaving 17 bases between. The CDR3 has 12 amino acids. The CDR3 bases are TGTGCCGGGGGGAGGGGCGCGGGAAAACTGTTTTTT. Translating gives CAGGRGAGKLFF.

As regards this clone: Additional DNA sequences in this sample encode the identical CDR3. CDR3 protein: CASSLYGTGPYEQYF. The CDR3 DNA is TGTGCCAGCAGTTTGTACGGGACAGGGCCCTACGAGCAGTACTTC. This sequence joins TRBV27 and TRBJ2-7, with TRBD1 identical over 9 bases. After removal of 3 bases from V and 2 bases from J, the junction contained 5 bases not matched to a gene. Germline-derived CDR1 and CDR2 are MNHEY and SMNVEV (reference sequence). The CDR3 has 15 residues.

The rearrangement joins TRBV7-2 to TRBJ1-1; 8 bases map to TRBD1. Germline V lookup: CDR1 SGHTA, CDR2 FQGNSA. The CDR3 extends over 14 amino acids. Trimming cost V 2 bases and J 3 bases; bases outside gene matches: 2. The CDR3 spells CASSLMTGDTEAFF. CDR3 coding DNA: TGTGCCAGCAGCTTAATGACAGGGGACACTGAAGCTTTCTTT. Full variable domain (missing parts from reference TRBV7-2 and TRBJ1-1): GAGVSQSPSNKVTEKGKDVELRCDPISGHTALYWYRQSLGQGLEFLIYFQGNSAPDKSGLPSDRFSAERTGGSVSTLTIQRTQQEDSAVYLCASSLMTGDTEAFFGQGTRLTVV.

The chain has TRBV6-4 and TRBJ1-1; D uncertain. Germline V gene sequence: CDR1 MRHNA, CDR2 SNTAGT. The CDR3 is made up of 13 amino acids. V was cut by 4 bases and J by 0 bases, with 6 bases left in between. The CDR3 DNA reads as TGTGCCAGCAGTGCGCGATTGAACACTGAAGCTTTCTTT. This gives the protein CASSARLNTEAFF.

The V and J genes are TRBV6-5 and TRBJ1-1, with a possible D match to TRBD1 (6 bases). The CDR3 has 14 amino acids. The V gene lost 7 bases and the J gene lost 6 bases, with 18 bases spanning the gap. The V gene's germline CDR1 is MNHEY and CDR2 SVGAGI. The CDR3 is CASIPPLQGPEAFF. CDR3 sequence (DNA): TGTGCCAGCATACCCCCGTTACAGGGCCCTGAAGCTTTCTTT.

Concerning this clone: This specimen includes other DNA sequences encoding the same CDR3. This chain joins TRBV30 and TRBJ2-7; tentative D call: TRBD1 (5 bases). CDR3 length: 13 amino acids. The germline gives CDR1 GTSNPN, CDR2 SVGIG (reference sequence). V shed 2 bases and J shed 3 bases, with 11 bases lying between them. This CDR3 reads CAWSPTGIYEQYF. The CDR3 coding sequence is TGTGCCTGGAGTCCCACAGGTATCTACGAGCAGTACTTC. Full variable domain (remainder filled in from reference TRBV30 and TRBJ2-7): SQTIHQWPATLVQPVGSPLSLECTVEGTSNPNLYWYRQAAGRGLQLLFYSVGIGQISSEVPQNLSASRPQDRQFILSSKKLLLSDSGFYLCAWSPTGIYEQYFGPGTRLTVT.

The rearrangement uses TRBV19 and TRBJ1-1, with D perhaps matching TRBD1 (5 bases). V was cut by 10 bases and J by 5 bases, with 14 bases left in between. The CDR3 is 12 amino acids. Germline CDR1 and CDR2: LNHDA and SQIVND (reference sequence). Here the CDR3 DNA reads TGTGCCACCGCGGGGCCGAGGACTGAAGCTTTCTTT. It translates to CATAGPRTEAFF.

The V gene is TRBV19, the J gene TRBJ2-3, with unresolved D. Germline V CDR1 and CDR2: LNHDA, SQIVND (reference sequence). V lost 5 bases and J 0 bases, leaving 9 bases between the germline ends. CDR3 size: 14 residues. The CDR3 bases are TGTGCCAGTAGTTTTACCGGGAGCACAGATACGCAGTATTTT. Amino acids: CASSFTGSTDTQYF. Using reference TRBV19 and TRBJ2-3 for the parts outside the CDR3, the full variable domain is DGGITQSPKYLFRKEGQNVTLSCEQNLNHDAMYWYRQDPGQGLRLIYYSQIVNDFQKGDIAEGYSVSREKKESFPLTVTSAQKNPTAFYLCASSFTGSTDTQYFGPGTRLTVL.

This chain connects TRBV7-2 to TRBJ2-3; 7 bases map to TRBD1. Trimming at V came to 6 bases and at J to 2 bases, leaving 11 bases not matched to a gene. Per germline, CDR1 SGHTA and CDR2 FQGNSA. The CDR3 has 16 amino acids. The chain's CDR3 is CASSLGPGGNTDTQYF. The CDR3 DNA reads TGTGCCAGCAGTCTAGGTCCAGGGGGAAACACAGATACGCAGTATTTT.

CDR3: CASSERVGQGIANYGYTF. The CDR3 nucleotides read TGTGCCAGCAGTGAAAGAGTGGGACAGGGAATAGCTAACTATGGCTACACCTTC. This chain uses TRBV6-1 with TRBJ1-2, with 9 bases matching TRBD1. Germline V gene lookup returns CDR1 MNHNS and CDR2 SASEGT. The CDR3 length is 18 residues. V trimming: 2 bases; J trimming: 0 bases; junction bases outside the gene matches: 10.

The V call is TRBV12-5, the J call TRBJ1-5; D is perhaps TRBD1 (6 bases). V dropped 0 bases and J dropped 9 bases, with 6 bases sitting between them. The CDR3 has 12 residues. CDR1 is LGHNT, CDR2 FRNRAP, per germline. In nucleotides, the CDR3 is TGTGCTAGTGGTTTGGTCAGGGGGCCCCAGCATTTT. It encodes CASGLVRGPQHF.

This chain joins TRBV5-1 and TRBJ1-2; the D is unclear. The V gene lost 0 bases and the J gene lost 4 bases, with 7 bases spanning the gap. This CDR3 is built from 13 residues. CDR1 and CDR2 (germline): SGHRS, YFSETQ. As DNA, the CDR3 is TGCGCCAGCAGCTTGGCTGGAGTCTATGGCTACACCTTC. As protein: CASSLAGVYGYTF.

The V call is TRBV7-3, the J call TRBJ2-3; maybe TRBD2 (6 bases). CDR3 length: 15 residues. V lost 2 bases, J lost 1 base, and 10 bases lay in between. The germline V gene has CDR1 SGHTA and CDR2 FQGTGA. The CDR3 here is CASSLGGARTDTQYF. CDR3 sequence (DNA): TGTGCCAGCAGCTTAGGCGGGGCCCGCACAGATACGCAGTATTTT.